Below, one TCR beta chain is given with its context. The record originates from a study of CD8+ T cells in alopecia areata. The treatment denotes: oral pan-JAK inhibitor, 5-10 mg twice daily. Individuals with alopecia areata gave both lesional scalp punch biopsies and peripheral blood for collection. Sequencing relied on a cDNA template that was reverse transcribed from extracted RNA. Generated by immunoSEQ multiplex PCR, the TCRdb table keeps only in-frame clones and is missing some. Of around 21,000 clones detected, 59% appear once; the ten largest clones hold 8.2%. Trimming left V 1 base short and J 12 bases short, with 13 bases between. CDR3 length equals 12 residues. The germline V gene has CDR1 MGHRA and CDR2 YSYEKL.

The gene calls are TRBV4-1 and TRBJ2-7; tentatively, D is TRBD2 (6 bases). Sequenced material: skin, taken at week 4, from a patient treated with tofacitinib. This TCR was sampled from a human donor with alopecia areata. CDR3 loop: CASSQVAGNRYF. The CDR3 coding sequence is TGCGCCAGCAGCCAAGTGGCGGGGAACCGGTACTTC.